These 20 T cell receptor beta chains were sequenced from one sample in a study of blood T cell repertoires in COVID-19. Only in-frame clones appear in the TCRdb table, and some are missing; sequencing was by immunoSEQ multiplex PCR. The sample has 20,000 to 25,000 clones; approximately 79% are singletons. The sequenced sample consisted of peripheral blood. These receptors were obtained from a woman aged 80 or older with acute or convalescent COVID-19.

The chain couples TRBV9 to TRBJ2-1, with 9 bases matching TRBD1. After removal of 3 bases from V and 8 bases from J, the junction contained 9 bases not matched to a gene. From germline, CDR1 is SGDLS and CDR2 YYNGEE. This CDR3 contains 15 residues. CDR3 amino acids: CASSAQGAPSDEQFF. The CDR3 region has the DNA TGTGCCAGCAGCGCACAGGGGGCTCCCTCGGATGAGCAGTTCTTC. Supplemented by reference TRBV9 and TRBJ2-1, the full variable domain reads DSGVTQTPKHLITATGQRVTLRCSPRSGDLSVYWYQQSLDQGLQFLIQYYNGEERAKGNILERFSAQQFPDLHSELNLSSLELGDSALYFCASSAQGAPSDEQFFGPGTRLTVL.

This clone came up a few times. The CDR3 nucleotides read TGTGCCAGCAGCCTGGGACAGGGAGGGGAGACCCAGTACTTC. Its protein is CASSLGQGGETQYF. This chain connects TRBV3-1 (or the pseudogene TRBV3-2) to TRBJ2-5, with 9 bases lining up with TRBD1. Trimming removed 4 bases from V and 5 bases from J; junction bases left unmatched: 5. The CDR3 consists of 14 residues. Germline loops: CDR1 LGHDT, CDR2 YNNKEL (reference sequence).

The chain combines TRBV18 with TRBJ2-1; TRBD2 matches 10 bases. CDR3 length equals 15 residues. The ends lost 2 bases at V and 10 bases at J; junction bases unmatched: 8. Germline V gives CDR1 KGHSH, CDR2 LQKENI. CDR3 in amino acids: CASSPGLAGDGEQFF. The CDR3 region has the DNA TGTGCCAGCTCACCAGGCCTAGCGGGAGACGGCGAGCAGTTCTTC.

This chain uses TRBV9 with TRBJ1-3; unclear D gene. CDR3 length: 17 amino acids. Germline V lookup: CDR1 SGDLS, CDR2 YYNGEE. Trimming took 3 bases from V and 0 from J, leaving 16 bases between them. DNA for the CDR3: TGTGCCAGCAGCGGTGTAAGCAGGTACACCTCTGGAAACACCATATATTTT. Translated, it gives CASSGVSRYTSGNTIYF.

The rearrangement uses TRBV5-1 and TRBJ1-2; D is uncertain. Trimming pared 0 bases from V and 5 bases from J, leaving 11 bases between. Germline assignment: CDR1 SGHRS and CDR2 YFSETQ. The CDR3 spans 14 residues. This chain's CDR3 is CASSLEAGRYGYTF. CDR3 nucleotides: TGCGCCAGCAGCTTGGAGGCAGGTAGATATGGCTACACCTTC.

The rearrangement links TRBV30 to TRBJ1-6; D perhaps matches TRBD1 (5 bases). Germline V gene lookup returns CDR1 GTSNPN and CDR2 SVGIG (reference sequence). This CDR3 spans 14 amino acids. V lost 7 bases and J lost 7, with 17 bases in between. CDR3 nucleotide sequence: TGTGCCTTGACCGGAGCGGGGGGGAATTCACCCCTCCACTTT. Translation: CALTGAGGNSPLHF.

The CDR3 coding sequence is TGTGCCAGTAGCGTGACATACCGGGACAGTGAAGCTTTCTTT. As protein: CASSVTYRDSEAFF. V gene TRBV19 combines with J gene TRBJ1-1, with TRBD1 matching 7 bases. V lost 6 bases, J lost 7 bases, and 11 bases stayed unmatched. Per the germline V gene, CDR1 is LNHDA and CDR2 is SQIVND (reference sequence). The CDR3 is 14 residues long. The complete variable domain, with remaining parts taken from reference TRBV19 and TRBJ1-1, reads DGGITQSPKYLFRKEGQNVTLSCEQNLNHDAMYWYRQDPGQGLRLIYYSQIVNDFQKGDIAEGYSVSREKKESFPLTVTSAQKNPTAFYLCASSVTYRDSEAFFGQGTRLTVV.

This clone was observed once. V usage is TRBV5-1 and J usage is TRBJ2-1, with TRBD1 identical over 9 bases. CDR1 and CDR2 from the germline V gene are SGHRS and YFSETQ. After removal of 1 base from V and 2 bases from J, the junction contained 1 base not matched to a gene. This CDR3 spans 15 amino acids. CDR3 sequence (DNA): TGCGCCAGCAGCTTGAGACAGGGGGCCTACAATGAGCAGTTCTTC. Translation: CASSLRQGAYNEQFF.

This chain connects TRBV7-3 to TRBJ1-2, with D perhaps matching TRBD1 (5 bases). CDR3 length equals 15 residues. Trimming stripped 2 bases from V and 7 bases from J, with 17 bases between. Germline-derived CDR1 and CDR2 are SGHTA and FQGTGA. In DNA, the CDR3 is TGTGCCAGCAGCTTAGCGCCAGGGAAGGGAGGTGGCTACACCTTC. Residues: CASSLAPGKGGGYTF.

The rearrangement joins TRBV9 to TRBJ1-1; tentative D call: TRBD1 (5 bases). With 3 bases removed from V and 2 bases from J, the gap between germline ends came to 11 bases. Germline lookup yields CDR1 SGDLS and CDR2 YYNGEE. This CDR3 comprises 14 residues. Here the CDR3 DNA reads TGTGCCAGCAGCGCACGACAGTTTAACACTGAAGCTTTCTTT. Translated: CASSARQFNTEAFF.

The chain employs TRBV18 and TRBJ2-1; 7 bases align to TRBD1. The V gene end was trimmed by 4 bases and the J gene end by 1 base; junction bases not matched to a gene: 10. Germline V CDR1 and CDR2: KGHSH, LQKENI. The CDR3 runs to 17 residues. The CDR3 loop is CASSLPGQKKSYNEQFF. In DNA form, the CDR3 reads TGTGCCAGCTCACTACCGGGACAGAAAAAATCCTACAATGAGCAGTTCTTC.

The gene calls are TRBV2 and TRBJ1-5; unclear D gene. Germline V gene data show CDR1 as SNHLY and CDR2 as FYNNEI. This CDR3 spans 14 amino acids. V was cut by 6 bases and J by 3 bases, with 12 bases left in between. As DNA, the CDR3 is TGTGCCAGCAGACAGTTACTTTCCAATCAGCCCCAGCATTTT. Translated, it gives CASRQLLSNQPQHF. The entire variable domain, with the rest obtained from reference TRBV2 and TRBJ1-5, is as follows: EPEVTQTPSHQVTQMGQEVILRCVPISNHLYFYWYRQILGQKVEFLVSFYNNEISEKSEIFDDQFSVERPDGSNFTLKIRSTKLEDSAMYFCASRQLLSNQPQHFGDGTRLSIL.

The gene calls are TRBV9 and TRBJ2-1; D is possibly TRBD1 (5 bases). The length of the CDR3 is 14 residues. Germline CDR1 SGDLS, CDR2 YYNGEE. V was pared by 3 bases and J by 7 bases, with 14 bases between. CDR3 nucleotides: TGTGCCAGCAGCGAGGGGCGTTTTGGGAATGAGCAGTTCTTC. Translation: CASSEGRFGNEQFF.

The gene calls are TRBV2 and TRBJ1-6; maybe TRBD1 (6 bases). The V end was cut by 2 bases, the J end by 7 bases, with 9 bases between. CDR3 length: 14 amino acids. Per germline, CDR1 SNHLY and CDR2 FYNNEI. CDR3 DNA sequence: TGTGCCAGCAGTGAATCGGACAGAAATTCACCCCTCCACTTT. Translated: CASSESDRNSPLHF.

CDR3 residues: CASSTDRGTEAFF. Written as DNA, the CDR3 is TGCGCCAGCAGCACAGACAGGGGGACTGAAGCTTTCTTT. The chain couples TRBV5-1 to TRBJ1-1; 9 positions match TRBD1. V shed 4 bases and J 5 bases; nucleotides not matched to a gene: 3. The CDR3 spans 13 residues. CDR1 SGHRS and CDR2 YFSETQ come from the germline V gene.

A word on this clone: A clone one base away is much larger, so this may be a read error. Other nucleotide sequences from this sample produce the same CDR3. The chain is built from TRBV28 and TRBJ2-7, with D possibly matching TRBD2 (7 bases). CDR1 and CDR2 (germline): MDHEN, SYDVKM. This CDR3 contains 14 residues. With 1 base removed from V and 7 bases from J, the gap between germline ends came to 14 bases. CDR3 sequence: CASSLLGGAGEQYF. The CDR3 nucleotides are TGTGCCAGCAGTTTATTAGGGGGGGCGGGGGAGCAGTACTTC.

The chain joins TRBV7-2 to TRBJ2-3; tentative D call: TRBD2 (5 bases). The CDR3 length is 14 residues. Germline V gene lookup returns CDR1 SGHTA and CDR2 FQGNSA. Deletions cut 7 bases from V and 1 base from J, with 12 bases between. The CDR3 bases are TGTGCCAGCAAGCTCGGGCGGGGCACAGATACGCAGTATTTT. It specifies CASKLGRGTDTQYF.

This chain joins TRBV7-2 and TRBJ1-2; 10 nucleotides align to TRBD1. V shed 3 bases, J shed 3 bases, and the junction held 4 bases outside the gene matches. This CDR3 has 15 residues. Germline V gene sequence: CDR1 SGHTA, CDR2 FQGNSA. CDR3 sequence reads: CASSLRTGGDYGYTF. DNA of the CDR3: TGTGCCAGCAGCTTGCGGACAGGGGGGGACTATGGCTACACCTTC.

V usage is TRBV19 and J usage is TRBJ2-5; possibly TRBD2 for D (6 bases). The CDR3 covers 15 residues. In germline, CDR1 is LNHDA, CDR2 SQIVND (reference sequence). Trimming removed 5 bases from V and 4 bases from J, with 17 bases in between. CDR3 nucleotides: TGTGCCAGTAGTCAGGAGGGAACTGGGCCAGAGACCCAGTACTTC. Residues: CASSQEGTGPETQYF.

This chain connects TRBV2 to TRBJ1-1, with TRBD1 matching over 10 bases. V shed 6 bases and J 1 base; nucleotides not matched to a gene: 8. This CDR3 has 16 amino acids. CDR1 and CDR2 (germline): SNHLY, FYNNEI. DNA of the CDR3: TGTGCCAGCAGCCGACAGGGGGCGCGTTGGAACACTGAAGCTTTCTTT. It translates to CASSRQGARWNTEAFF. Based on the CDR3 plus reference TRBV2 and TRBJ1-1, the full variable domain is EPEVTQTPSHQVTQMGQEVILRCVPISNHLYFYWYRQILGQKVEFLVSFYNNEISEKSEIFDDQFSVERPDGSNFTLKIRSTKLEDSAMYFCASSRQGARWNTEAFFGQGTRLTVV.